What follows are 29 T cell receptor beta chains derived from one specimen sequenced in a study of tumor-infiltrating lymphocytes in primary liver carcinoma. Total RNA and DNA came together from approximately 20-30 mg of bulk tissue without cell sorting. Total RNA (roughly 0.45 ug) served as template for TCR beta cDNA synthesis primed by a constant-region primer. A slightly modified ARM-PCR protocol with three nested multiplex PCR rounds produced these TCR beta libraries. A C-beta reverse primer and TRBV1-TRBV30 forward primers served in each of the first two PCR rounds, at ten to eleven cycles apiece. Each CDR3 protein gets one entry after TCRdb re-called the multiplex PCR reads with MiXCR. Seen here are tens of thousands of distinct CDR3 sequences, about 79% observed once, and the top ten hold approximately 40%. The sample was liver tumor tissue from sampling region 5. As to subset: tumor region T5, tumor centre. The receptor source for this set is a man in his forties with primary liver carcinoma and hepatitis B virus infection.

This clonotype came up a few times. The junction does not match germline at one end; this may be a read error. The chain couples TRBV5-1 to TRBJ1-1; D remains unclear. The CDR3 sequence is 12 residues long. Looked up from germline, CDR1 is SGHRS and CDR2 is YFSETQ. The CDR3 region is CASSTVGYETSF. The CDR3 DNA follows: TGCGCCAGCAGCACGGTCGGTTATGAAACTTCCTTT.

On this clonotype itself: The conserved final phenylalanine or tryptophan is absent from the CDR3, which likely points to a read error. The chain links TRBV10-3 to TRBJ2-7, with 16 bases fitting TRBD2. Germline V gene lookup returns CDR1 ENHRY and CDR2 SYGVKD. J gave up 0 bases and V 11 bases, and 16 bases lay outside the gene matches. The CDR3 is made up of 19 amino acids. Written as DNA, the CDR3 is TGTGCCGTCACCAAACAATCGGGACTAGCGGGAGGGTTCTCCTACGAGCAGTACTTA. It yields the protein CAVTKQSGLAGGFSYEQYL.

The chain combines TRBV11-3 with TRBJ2-2; no definite D call. V was clipped by 9 bases and J by 4 bases, with 18 bases between them. CDR1 is SGHNT and CDR2 is YENEEA in the germline V gene. CDR3 length: 15 amino acids. The CDR3 DNA reads as TGTGCCAGATGGCGCCTTAAACACATCACCGGGGAGCTGTTTTTT. This codes for CARWRLKHITGELFF.

Details on this clonotype: One end of the junction fails to match germline, which may point to a read error. The chain links TRBV11-2 to TRBJ1-2; a weak D match, TRBD1 (5 bases). CDR1 and CDR2 (germline): SGHAT, FQNNGV. The CDR3 covers 15 residues. The CDR3 reads CASSYTWGSSPGYTF. Here the CDR3 DNA reads TGTGCTAGCAGCTATACATGGGGCTCCTCACCTGGCTACACCTTC.

On this clonotype itself: The junction differs from germline at one of its ends, possibly a read error. V usage is TRBV2 and J usage is TRBJ2-7; possibly TRBD1 for D (5 bases). Germline CDR1 SNHLY, CDR2 FYNNEI. The CDR3 spans 15 residues. The CDR3 nucleotides are TGTGTCAGCAGTGAGAACAGGACGGTCTCCTACGAGAAGTACTTC. Its protein is CVSSENRTVSYEKYF.

Comment on this clonotype: The junction shows a germline mismatch at one end, possibly a read error. This chain joins TRBV29-1 and TRBJ1-2; D gene unclear. Germline CDR1 is SQVTM and CDR2 is ANQGSEA. The CDR3 has 11 amino acids. The chain's CDR3 is CCVVQGNGYTF. The CDR3 region has the DNA TGCTGCGTTGTCCAAGGGAATGGCTATACCTTC.

A remark on this clonotype: The junction departs from germline at one end; a sequencing error may be responsible. The V call is TRBV6-1, the J call TRBJ2-5; the match to TRBD1 covers 7 bases. The CDR3 contains 13 residues. The germline CDR1 and CDR2 sequences are MNHNS and SASEGT. The CDR3 sequence: CTSRDRVEETQYF. CDR3 DNA: TGTACCAGCAGAGACAGGGTGGAAGAGACCCAGTACTTT.

As to this clonotype: This could be a read error, since a much larger clone is one nucleotide away. The conserved closing phenylalanine or tryptophan is absent in this CDR3, likely reflecting a read error. V gene TRBV11-2 combines with J gene TRBJ2-2, with D perhaps matching TRBD2 (6 bases). The V gene's germline CDR1 is SGHAT and CDR2 FQNNGV. This CDR3 is built from 14 residues. V gave up 9 bases and J gave up 9 bases, with 20 bases separating them. The CDR3 nucleotides read TGTGCCAGTAGCCCGGACTATTGGGCCTGGGAGCTGTTTCTT. The encoded protein is CASSPDYWAWELFL.

Worth noting for this clonotype: The CDR3 ends on some other residue instead of the conserved phenylalanine or tryptophan, so this is likely a read error. The gene calls are TRBV11-2 and TRBJ2-7, with a weak D call TRBD2 (7 bases). The CDR3 length is 15 residues. Germline CDR1 SGHAT, CDR2 FQNNGV. Trimming shortened V by 5 bases and J by 3 bases, and 17 bases separated the two germline ends. CDR3 protein: CASSQYLGGGYEQYL. DNA for the CDR3: TGTGCCAGCAGCCAATATTTGGGAGGGGGCTACGAGCAGTACTTA.

Only one count was recorded for this clonotype. Germline is not matched at one junction end, which may reflect a read error. The chain links TRBV13 to TRBJ2-5; possibly TRBD2 for D (6 bases). CDR1 PRHDT and CDR2 FYEKMQ come from the germline V gene (reference sequence). The CDR3 has 16 residues. The CDR3: CACSPTWRGGEETQYF. The CDR3 DNA reads as TGTGCCTGCAGCCCTACCTGGAGAGGAGGGGAAGAGACCCAGTACTTC. Full variable domain (remainder filled in from reference TRBV13 and TRBJ2-5): AAGVIQSPRHLIKEKRETATLKCYPIPRHDTVYWYQQGPGQDPQFLISFYEKMQSDKGSIPDRFSAQQFSDYHSELNMSSLELGDSALYFCACSPTWRGGEETQYFGPGTRLLVL.

Only one count was recorded for this clonotype. Mismatch with germline at one junction end may stem from a read error. The chain joins TRBV7-8 to TRBJ2-2, with TRBD2 as a possible D gene (6 bases). This CDR3 spans 14 amino acids. The germline CDR1 and CDR2 sequences are SGHVS and FQNEAQ. CDR3 nucleotide sequence: TGTGCTAGCAGCTTACTTTCGCGGGACGGGGAGCTGTTTTTT. Protein sequence: CASSLLSRDGELFF.

In nucleotides, the CDR3 is TGCGCCAGCAGCCAAGGTCTTCCCTACACAGTTACGCAGCATTTT. Encoded protein: CASSQGLPYTVTQHF. The chain carries TRBV4-1 and TRBJ2-3; D gene ambiguous. The better agreement between TRBJ1-5 and the DNA end casts doubt on the J call. This CDR3 contains 15 residues. Germline loops: CDR1 MGHRA, CDR2 YSYEKL.

About this clonotype: It is likely a read error, because the conserved phenylalanine at the end of the CDR3 is missing. The CDR3 nucleotides read TGCGCCAGCACCGGGACAGCCTGTGGCTACACCATC. It yields the protein CASTGTACGYTI. The V and J genes are TRBV10-2 and TRBJ1-2, with 7 bases identical to TRBD1. V lost 7 bases, J lost 7 bases, and 6 bases stayed unmatched. The CDR3 has 12 residues. Germline V CDR1 and CDR2: WSHSY, SAAADI.

As regards this clonotype: One end of the junction fails to match germline, which may point to a read error. The chain is built from TRBV29-1 and TRBJ2-7; D is undetermined. The CDR3 loop spans 12 amino acids. Germline V CDR1 and CDR2: SQVTM, ANQGSEA. CDR3: CRLTSSSYKQYF. The CDR3 bases are TGCAGACTGACTTCATCCTCCTACAAGCAGTACTTC.

This clonotype was picked up many times. This sequence joins TRBV4-1 and TRBJ1-2; 7 bases are shared with TRBD1. The CDR3 spans 16 residues. The germline CDR1 and CDR2 sequences are MGHRA and YSYEKL. With V trimmed by 1 base and J by 3 bases, 8 bases remained unmatched. CDR3 protein: CASSQVLRGGYYGYTF. DNA for the CDR3: TGCGCCAGCAGCCAAGTATTGCGAGGGGGCTACTATGGCTACACCTTC.

The chain carries TRBV5-1 and TRBJ2-3; D possibly corresponds to TRBD1 (5 bases). Germline CDR1 is SGHRS and CDR2 is YFSETQ. The CDR3 is 14 residues long. The ends were cut back, 4 bases at V and 6 bases at J, with 15 bases in the middle. Here the CDR3 reads CASSDGHPTDTQYF. The CDR3 nucleotides are TGCGCCAGCAGCGATGGACACCCCACTGATACGCAGTATTTT.

Regarding this clonotype: At one end the junction does not follow the germline gene, possibly because of a read error. This chain uses TRBV11-2 with TRBJ2-1; the D is unclear. This CDR3 spans 18 amino acids. Per germline, CDR1 SGHAT and CDR2 FQNNGV. CDR3 in amino acids: CASSLGPTASSSYNEQFF. DNA of the CDR3: TGTGCCAGTAGCTTAGGGCCCACGGCGTCTAGCTCCTACAATGAGCAGTTCTTC.

A few counts support this clonotype. V is TRBV20-1 and J is TRBJ2-3; 10 nucleotides line up with TRBD2. The germline V gene has CDR1 DFQATT and CDR2 SNEGSKA (reference sequence). The ends lost 3 bases at V and 5 bases at J; junction bases unmatched: 8. The CDR3 is 15 residues long. The CDR3 protein is CSASGGLAVVDTQYF. In DNA form, the CDR3 reads TGCAGTGCTAGCGGTGGACTAGCGGTTGTAGATACGCAGTATTTT.

As regards this clonotype: This likely comes from a read error, as the CDR3 has no conserved phenylalanine or tryptophan at its end. The J gene is TRBJ2-2, the V gene TRBV29-1; no firm D call. Germline loops: CDR1 SQVTM, CDR2 ANQGSEA. Trimming took off 4 bases at V and 4 bases at J, with 13 bases between the two ends. This CDR3 is built from 14 residues. The CDR3 sequence is CSVVFQDTTGELFL. Written as DNA, the CDR3 is TGCAGCGTTGTATTTCAGGATACCACCGGGGAGCTGTTTCTC.

As concerns this clonotype: One junction end does not reproduce the germline sequence, and a read error may be involved. V and J are TRBV9 and TRBJ2-1; 9 bases are shared with TRBD2. Looked up from germline, CDR1 is SGDLS and CDR2 is YYNGEE. The CDR3 is 14 residues long. The CDR3 region has the DNA TGTGTCAGCAGCCTAGCGGGGAGGATCCATGAGCAGTTCTTC. The encoded protein is CVSSLAGRIHEQFF.

This clonotype was observed a single time. The CDR3 carries no conserved terminal phenylalanine or tryptophan, so it likely arises from a read error. The V gene is TRBV10-1, the J gene TRBJ2-7, with 9 bases lining up with TRBD1. Per the germline V gene, CDR1 is WNHNN and CDR2 is SYGVQD (reference sequence). CDR3 length: 14 residues. Trimming at V came to 10 bases and at J to 4 bases, leaving 11 bases not matched to a gene. The CDR3 loop reads CAIPRGQGLYEQYS. The CDR3 nucleotides read TGCGCCATCCCACGAGGACAGGGGTTGTACGAGCAGTACTCC.

CDR3: CASSGQGFERYV. CDR3 DNA sequence: TGTGCTAGTAGCGGGCAGGGATTCGAGCGGTACGTC. The chain couples TRBV11-3 to TRBJ2-7, with 7 positions matching TRBD2. Germline CDR1 and CDR2: SGHNT and YENEEA. The CDR3 extends over 12 amino acids.

This clonotype appeared a few times. The CDR3 DNA is TGTGCCAGCAGTTGGACTGGCGTAACCTACGAGCAGTACTTC. Protein: CASSWTGVTYEQYF. The V gene is TRBV28, the J gene TRBJ2-7; the D gene is possibly TRBD2 (5 bases). This CDR3 contains 14 residues. With 4 bases removed from V and 2 bases from J, the gap between germline ends came to 12 bases. Germline loops: CDR1 MDHEN, CDR2 SYDVKM.

Regarding this clonotype: This CDR3 fails to terminate in the conserved phenylalanine or tryptophan, so it likely reflects a read error. This chain joins TRBV4-1 and TRBJ2-7, with D hard to call. Per the germline V gene, CDR1 is MGHRA and CDR2 is YSYEKL. The CDR3 covers 17 residues. The V end was cut by 4 bases, the J end by 6 bases, with 25 bases between. This chain's CDR3 is CASSPPYGAEGLGEQYI. In DNA, the CDR3 is TGCGCCAGCAGCCCCCCCTATGGCGCGGAAGGGCTCGGCGAGCAGTACATC.

This clonotype was counted a single time. Without the conserved terminal phenylalanine or tryptophan, this CDR3 likely stems from a read error. The chain employs TRBV6-5 and TRBJ2-1; the match to TRBD2 covers 9 bases. CDR1 is MNHEY and CDR2 is SVGAGI in the germline V gene. V shed 2 bases, J shed 5 bases, and the junction held 4 bases outside the gene matches. The CDR3 extends over 15 amino acids. The CDR3: CASSYTTSGHNEQFL. The CDR3 nucleotides are TGTGCCAGCAGTTACACGACTAGCGGTCACAATGAGCAGTTCCTC.

Comments on this clonotype: A junction end diverges from the germline sequence, so it may reflect a read error. The rearrangement uses TRBV29-1 and TRBJ2-5, with D perhaps given as TRBD1 or TRBD2 (6 bases each). The CDR3 covers 13 residues. Looked up from germline, CDR1 is SQVTM and CDR2 is ANQGSEA. CDR3 in amino acids: CRGLTQGMETQYF. The CDR3 region has the DNA TGTAGGGGACTCACCCAGGGGATGGAAACCCAGTACTTC.

This clonotype turned up a few times. The chain combines TRBV6-6 with TRBJ1-5, with D tentatively TRBD1 (5 bases). Germline V gene sequence: CDR1 MNHNY, CDR2 SVGAGI (reference sequence). This CDR3 has 14 residues. V was trimmed by 4 bases and J by 6 bases, leaving 13 bases between them. In nucleotides, the CDR3 is TGTGCCAGCAGTTTCAGGGAGTATGGTCAGCCCCAGCATTTT. It specifies CASSFREYGQPQHF.

This clonotype was detected only once. The germline gene is not matched at one end of the junction; a read error may be the cause. The genes are TRBV6-6 and TRBJ2-7, with D unresolved. Germline CDR1 is MNHNY and CDR2 is SVGAGI (reference sequence). This CDR3 is 13 amino acids long. The CDR3 DNA follows: TGTGTCAGCAGTTACGCGATCTCCTACGAGCAGTACTTC. Translated: CVSSYAISYEQYF.

This clonotype was counted once. This chain joins TRBV12-3 or TRBV12-4 and TRBJ1-1; D is unclear. CDR3 size: 14 residues. The CDR3 coding sequence is TGTGCGTGCAGTTTACTGCCAGAGGGCACTGAAGCTTTCTTT. This codes for CACSLLPEGTEAFF.